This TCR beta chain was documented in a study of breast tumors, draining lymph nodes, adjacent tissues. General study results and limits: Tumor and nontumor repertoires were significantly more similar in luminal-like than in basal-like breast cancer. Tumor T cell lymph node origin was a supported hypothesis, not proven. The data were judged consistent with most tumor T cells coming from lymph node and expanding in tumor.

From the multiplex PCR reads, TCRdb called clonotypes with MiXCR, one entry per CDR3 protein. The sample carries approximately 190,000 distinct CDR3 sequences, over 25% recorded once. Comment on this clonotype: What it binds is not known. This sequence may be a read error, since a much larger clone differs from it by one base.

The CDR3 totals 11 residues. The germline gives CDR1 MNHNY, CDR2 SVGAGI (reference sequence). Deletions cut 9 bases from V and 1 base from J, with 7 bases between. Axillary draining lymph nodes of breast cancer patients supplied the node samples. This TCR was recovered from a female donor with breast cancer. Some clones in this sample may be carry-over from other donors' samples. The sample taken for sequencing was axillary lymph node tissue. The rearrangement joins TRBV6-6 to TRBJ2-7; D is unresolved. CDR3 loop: CASTRSYEQYF. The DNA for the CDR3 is TGTGCCAGTACACGTTCCTACGAGCAGTACTTC.